The clone carrying this T cell receptor (beta chain) was observed at least ten times. The sample comes from a study of T-cell reconstitution after alpha-beta-depleted transplantation in children. There are 15 residues in the CDR3. Germline V gene lookup returns CDR1 SGHTA and CDR2 FQGNSA. The V gene lost 0 bases and the J gene lost 6 bases, with 15 bases spanning the gap. It was with unique molecular identifiers that the TCRbeta library was prepared. One entry per CDR3 protein, called by TCRdb with MiXCR from the PCR reads. Among almost 500,000 distinct CDR3 sequences, roughly a tenth were seen once, and the ten largest hold around 2%.

The rearrangement uses TRBV7-2 and TRBJ2-7; D is tentatively TRBD1 or TRBD2 (5 bases each). The material was PBMCs, obtained before TCRalphabeta/CD19-depleted stem cell transplant. The origin of this receptor is a child aged 2 to 9 with inherited bone marrow failure, due to receive a stem cell transplant. As DNA, the CDR3 is TGTGCCAGCAGCTTAGCCCCGGGATTAGGGGCCGAGCAGTACTTC. This encodes CASSLAPGLGAEQYF.